One and the same sample provided the 13 T cell receptor beta chains below, sequenced in a study of identical twins. Using its own MiXCR run on the 5' RACE reads, TCRdb lists one record per CDR3 protein. The repertoire holds 220,000 or so distinct CDR3 sequences, with approximately 7% as singletons. These sequences were also reported in another study, on yellow fever vaccine responses in identical twins.

What was sequenced was memory (CD45RO+) T cells sorted from blood. The receptors shown here come from a woman younger than 35 in good health.

V usage is TRBV9 and J usage is TRBJ1-5; TRBD1 is a possible D gene (6 bases). The CDR3 totals 15 residues. Trimming removed 4 bases from V and 2 bases from J, with 13 bases in between. The germline V gene has CDR1 SGDLS and CDR2 YYNGEE. CDR3 in DNA: TGTGCCAGCAGCCCAACAGGGTTCGGCAATCAGCCCCAGCATTTT. This gives the protein CASSPTGFGNQPQHF.

This clonotype was recorded many times. V and J are TRBV29-1 and TRBJ2-5; no definite D call. Germline CDR1 reads SQVTM; CDR2 reads ANQGSEA. The CDR3 spans 13 residues. Deletions cut 0 bases from V and 1 base from J, with 6 bases between. CDR3 nucleotide sequence: TGCAGCGTTGAAGATTGGGCCCAAGAGACCCAGTACTTC. This sequence encodes CSVEDWAQETQYF.

The chain links TRBV12-3 or TRBV12-4 to TRBJ2-1, with TRBD1 identical over 9 bases. The CDR3 length is 16 residues. Losses at the gene ends were 2 bases for V and 4 bases for J; bases not matched to a gene: 6. The chain's CDR3 is CASSLSGTGTYNEQFF. The CDR3 nucleotides are TGTGCCAGCAGTTTATCCGGGACAGGGACTTACAATGAGCAGTTCTTC.

The V gene is TRBV7-8, the J gene TRBJ2-7, with a tentative D call TRBD1 (6 bases). V lost 5 bases, J lost 6 bases, and 14 bases lay in between. CDR3 size: 13 residues. Germline CDR1 reads SGHVS; CDR2 reads FQNEAQ. This chain's CDR3 is CASSPLGRGEQYV. In nucleotides, the CDR3 is TGTGCCAGCAGCCCCCTCGGCAGGGGCGAGCAGTACGTC.

Ten or more counts support this clonotype. The V gene is TRBV28, the J gene TRBJ1-6; 7 positions agree with TRBD1. V lost 5 bases to trimming and J lost 9 bases; unmatched junction nucleotides: 7. The CDR3 covers 14 residues. Germline V gene lookup returns CDR1 MDHEN and CDR2 SYDVKM. CDR3 sequence: CASSPRQGFSPLHF. DNA for the CDR3: TGTGCCAGCAGTCCCCGACAGGGCTTTTCACCCCTCCACTTT.

The chain has TRBV11-3 and TRBJ2-1; 14 bases are shared with TRBD2. Germline V lookup: CDR1 SGHNT, CDR2 YENEEA. Trimming at V came to 3 bases and at J to 8 bases, leaving 3 bases not matched to a gene. This CDR3 has 15 amino acids. The CDR3 reads CASSFGLAGGDEQFF. The CDR3 DNA reads as TGTGCCAGCAGCTTCGGACTAGCGGGGGGTGATGAGCAGTTCTTC.

In its sample, this clonotype was seen many times. This chain uses TRBV5-1 with TRBJ2-2, with unresolved D. Trimming shortened V by 0 bases and J by 7 bases, and 10 bases separated the two germline ends. CDR1 and CDR2 (germline): SGHRS, YFSETQ. The CDR3 extends over 14 amino acids. CDR3 coding DNA: TGCGCCAGCAGCTTGGACAGTCAGAACGGGGAGCTGTTTTTT. It codes for CASSLDSQNGELFF.

V gene TRBV10-3 combines with J gene TRBJ1-2; possible D gene TRBD1, 6 bases. The V and J ends lost 4 bases and 6 bases respectively, with 18 bases between them. Germline V gives CDR1 ENHRY, CDR2 SYGVKD. This CDR3 is 15 amino acids long. CDR3 sequence (DNA): TGTGCCATCAGTGGAGAGGGCAGGGGAATCAATGGCTACACCTTC. Translated: CAISGEGRGINGYTF.

The J gene is TRBJ2-7, the V gene TRBV10-3, with 9 bases fitting TRBD2. V lost 2 bases and J lost 0; bases outside the gene matches: 2. The germline CDR1 and CDR2 sequences are ENHRY and SYGVKD. The CDR3 totals 15 residues. The CDR3 DNA sequence: TGTGCCATCAGTGAGGCTAGCGGGATCTCCTACGAGCAGTACTTC. This gives the protein CAISEASGISYEQYF.

V is TRBV6-2 or TRBV6-3 and J is TRBJ1-5, with D uncertain. This CDR3 region has 15 residues. From germline, CDR1 is MNHEY and CDR2 SVGEGT. Deletions cut 6 bases from V and 7 bases from J, with 19 bases between. The CDR3 loop reads CASSTGSGNWQPQHF. The CDR3 coding sequence is TGTGCCAGCAGCACGGGTTCGGGGAACTGGCAGCCCCAGCATTTT.

This clonotype was counted a few times. J is TRBJ2-3 and V is TRBV6-5, with 11 nucleotides matching TRBD2. V lost 5 bases and J lost 4; bases outside the gene matches: 11. CDR1 is MNHEY, CDR2 SVGAGI, per germline. The CDR3 contains 17 residues. The CDR3 nucleotides read TGTGCCAGCAGTAGTCGTAGTAGCGGGGGGGTATCAGATACGCAGTATTTT. Protein sequence: CASSSRSSGGVSDTQYF.

This clonotype showed up just a few times. The chain employs TRBV27 and TRBJ2-3; 10 bases fit TRBD2. The V and J ends lost 6 bases and 3 bases, in that order; junction bases with no gene match: 9. The CDR3 runs 16 residues. The germline CDR1 and CDR2 sequences are MNHEY and SMNVEV (reference sequence). The CDR3 DNA reads TGTGCCAGCAGACAGAGCGGGGGGGCAAGAACAGATACGCAGTATTTT. It yields the protein CASRQSGGARTDTQYF.

The sample holds many counts of this clonotype. The chain joins TRBV29-1 to TRBJ2-1; D might be TRBD2 (6 bases). The CDR3 covers 13 residues. CDR1 is SQVTM and CDR2 is ANQGSEA in the germline V gene. Trimming removed 4 bases from V and 8 bases from J, with 15 bases in between. The DNA of the CDR3 is TGCAGCGTTGTTACGGGGGAGTGGTATGAGCAGTTCTTC. It is translated as CSVVTGEWYEQFF.